The 24 T cell receptor beta chains below all came from one sample that was sequenced in a study of blood T cell repertoires in COVID-19. Here immunoSEQ multiplex PCR was the method, and the copy in TCRdb shows in-frame clones only, minus some. The sample holds roughly 140,000 clones; approximately 86% are singletons and the top ten take 2.4%. Sample: peripheral blood. These receptors originate from a woman in her 70s with acute or convalescent COVID-19.

The rearrangement joins TRBV4-2 to TRBJ1-2; 8 bases agree with TRBD1. The trim removed 1 base at V and 2 bases at J, leaving 6 bases unmatched. The CDR3 is 16 residues long. CDR1 is LGHNA and CDR2 is YNFKEQ in the germline V gene. The chain's CDR3 is CASSQGGQGMNYGYTF. The CDR3, as DNA: TGTGCCAGCAGCCAAGGAGGACAGGGAATGAACTATGGCTACACCTTC.

As to this clone: Other DNA variants within this sample encode the same CDR3. The chain combines TRBV18 with TRBJ1-1; 8 nucleotides line up with TRBD1. The V segment lost 3 bases and the J segment 1 base; nucleotides outside the gene matches: 1. The CDR3 has 14 amino acids. Germline CDR1 KGHSH, CDR2 LQKENI. CDR3 DNA: TGTGCCAGCTCACCTGGGACAGGGAACACTGAAGCTTTCTTT. It codes for CASSPGTGNTEAFF.

The CDR3 is CASSLGGTWGYTF. CDR3 nucleotide sequence: TGTGCCAGCAGCTTGGGGGGGACATGGGGCTACACCTTC. This chain connects TRBV5-8 to TRBJ1-2; D may be TRBD1 (6 bases). The V end was cut by 0 bases, the J end by 8 bases, with 11 bases between. Germline V gene sequence: CDR1 SGHTS, CDR2 YDEGEE. The CDR3 sequence is 13 residues long.

The V and J genes are TRBV7-3 and TRBJ1-2, with TRBD1 identical over 11 bases. Trimming at V came to 6 bases and at J to 7 bases, leaving 7 bases not matched to a gene. CDR1 SGHTA and CDR2 FQGTGA come from the germline V gene. The CDR3 sequence is 14 residues long. CDR3 residues: CASRRDRGYPGYTF. The DNA of the CDR3 is TGTGCCAGCAGACGGGACAGGGGGTACCCTGGCTACACCTTC.

The chain links TRBV15 to TRBJ2-3, with 11 bases matching TRBD2. Losses at the gene ends were 3 bases for V and 6 bases for J; bases not matched to a gene: 14. This CDR3 region has 18 residues. Germline V gene data show CDR1 as LNHNV and CDR2 as YYDKDF (reference sequence). CDR3 in amino acids: CATSSLLVTSGGLDTQYF. DNA of the CDR3: TGTGCCACCAGCAGCCTCCTCGTTACTAGCGGGGGACTCGATACGCAGTATTTT.

The chain has TRBV2 and TRBJ1-5; TRBD1 aligns across 8 bases. CDR1 is SNHLY and CDR2 is FYNNEI in the germline V gene. This CDR3 contains 14 residues. V lost 6 bases to trimming and J lost 0 bases; unmatched junction nucleotides: 1. In DNA, the CDR3 is TGTGCCAGCAGCGACAGGGGTAGCAATCAGCCCCAGCATTTT. Its protein product is CASSDRGSNQPQHF.

The rearrangement joins TRBV7-8 to TRBJ2-3; 14 nucleotides line up with TRBD2. J gave up 6 bases and V 5 bases, and 7 bases lay outside the gene matches. This CDR3 region has 16 residues. Germline V gene sequence: CDR1 SGHVS, CDR2 FQNEAQ. The CDR3 here is CASSAGLAGAPDTQYF. Written as DNA, the CDR3 is TGTGCCAGCAGCGCGGGACTAGCGGGGGCCCCGGATACGCAGTATTTT. Looking up the rest from reference TRBV7-8 and TRBJ2-3 gives the full variable domain: GAGVSQSPRYKVAKRGQDVALRCDPISGHVSLFWYQQALGQGPEFLTYFQNEAQLDKSGLPSDRFFAERPEGSVSTLKIQRTQQEDSAVYLCASSAGLAGAPDTQYFGPGTRLTVL.

The chain links TRBV7-2 to TRBJ2-3, with 7 bases aligning to TRBD1. The germline gives CDR1 SGHTA, CDR2 FQGNSA. Trimming removed 6 bases from V and 4 bases from J; junction bases left unmatched: 10. The CDR3 length is 15 residues. CDR3 sequence reads: CASRFTGASADTQYF. For the CDR3, the DNA is TGTGCCAGCAGGTTTACAGGGGCGTCTGCAGATACGCAGTATTTT.

This clone turned up a few times. The gene calls are TRBV30 and TRBJ1-4; weak D call: TRBD1 (5 bases). Germline CDR1 and CDR2: GTSNPN and SVGIG (reference sequence). The CDR3 has 11 amino acids. The DNA for the CDR3 is TGTGTGGGGCAGGGCGCTGAAAAACTGTTTTTT. It specifies CVGQGAEKLFF.

This clone was detected once. V gene TRBV6-1 combines with J gene TRBJ2-7; 7 nucleotides line up with TRBD2. The CDR3 is 12 amino acids. With 7 bases clipped from V and 6 bases from J, the junction kept 6 bases outside the gene matches. Germline assignment: CDR1 MNHNS and CDR2 SASEGT. The CDR3 here is CASTRGVSEQYF. Written as DNA, the CDR3 is TGTGCCAGCACCCGGGGGGTCAGCGAGCAGTACTTC.

This clone has a single count. This rearrangement joins TRBV6-5 to TRBJ1-2; TRBD1 matches 8 bases. This CDR3 has 15 amino acids. V shed 0 bases and J 7 bases; nucleotides not matched to a gene: 7. CDR1 is MNHEY, CDR2 SVGAGI, per germline. In DNA form, the CDR3 reads TGTGCCAGCAGTTACTCCTGGGACAGGATGCGTGGCTACACCTTC. Its protein product is CASSYSWDRMRGYTF.

The chain links TRBV4-2 to TRBJ2-2, with a weak D call TRBD2 (5 bases). The CDR3 contains 16 residues. Trimming took 5 bases from V and 7 from J, leaving 20 bases between them. The V gene's germline CDR1 is LGHNA and CDR2 YNFKEQ. The CDR3 region is CASSTGRAPSGGELFF. The CDR3 DNA is TGTGCCAGCAGCACTGGACGGGCCCCGAGCGGCGGGGAGCTGTTTTTT.

The J gene is TRBJ2-2, the V gene TRBV5-5; a weak D match, TRBD1 (6 bases). This CDR3 comprises 14 residues. The V end was cut by 3 bases, the J end by 5 bases, with 11 bases between. Germline assignment: CDR1 SGHKS and CDR2 YYEKEE (reference sequence). Here the CDR3 reads CASSSDRTTGELFF. CDR3 DNA sequence: TGTGCCAGCAGCTCTGACAGGACTACCGGGGAGCTGTTTTTT.

The chain carries TRBV6-2 or TRBV6-3 and TRBJ2-7, with D uncertain. Germline V CDR1 and CDR2: MNHEY, SVGEGT. V gave up 1 base and J gave up 2 bases, with 12 bases separating them. CDR3 size: 15 residues. The CDR3, as DNA: TGTGCCAGCAGTTACTTAGCACCTCCCCCCTACGAGCAGTACTTC. Its protein product is CASSYLAPPPYEQYF.

V and J are TRBV29-1 and TRBJ1-1; a possible D gene is TRBD1 (5 bases). Deletions cut 7 bases from V and 7 bases from J, with 25 bases between. The CDR3 extends over 15 amino acids. Germline V gene lookup returns CDR1 SQVTM and CDR2 ANQGSEA. The CDR3 coding sequence is TGCAGCGGTTTAGTCCCACAGGCGGGACGGTATGAAGCTTTCTTT. Its protein is CSGLVPQAGRYEAFF.

The V gene is TRBV4-3, the J gene TRBJ1-6; weak D call: TRBD1 (5 bases). The CDR3 totals 15 residues. Germline CDR1 and CDR2: LGHNA and YSLEER. With 1 base removed from V and 7 bases from J, the gap between germline ends came to 11 bases. In nucleotides, the CDR3 is TGCGCCAGCAGCCAAGCGAAGGGGCCCAATTCACCCCTCCACTTT. Translating it yields CASSQAKGPNSPLHF.

V is TRBV3-1 (or the pseudogene TRBV3-2) and J is TRBJ1-6; tentative D call: TRBD1 (5 bases). Trimming removed 4 bases at V and 13 bases at J, with 20 bases between. The germline V gene encodes CDR1 LGHDT and CDR2 YNNKEL (reference sequence). This CDR3 spans 15 amino acids. For the CDR3, the DNA is TGTGCCAGCAGCCCAACCCGTGCGAGCCACAGGCCCCTCCACTTT. Its translation: CASSPTRASHRPLHF.

The chain combines TRBV7-8 with TRBJ1-2; D uncertain. CDR3 length: 14 residues. In germline, CDR1 is SGHVS, CDR2 FQNEAQ. Trimming cost V 0 bases and J 0 bases, with 5 bases left between them. The CDR3, as DNA: TGTGCCAGCAGCTTAGCGTTAACTAACTATGGCTACACCTTC. Residues: CASSLALTNYGYTF.

Only one count was recorded for this clone. The rearrangement uses TRBV10-2 and TRBJ1-2; 7 nucleotides line up with TRBD1. The CDR3 is 15 amino acids. Germline V lookup: CDR1 WSHSY, CDR2 SAAADI. The J segment lost 2 bases and the V segment lost 9 bases, leaving 12 bases of the junction unmatched. Here the CDR3 DNA reads TGCGCCAGTACTTTGACGACAGGGCCAAACTATGGCTACACCTTC. It is translated as CASTLTTGPNYGYTF.

V usage is TRBV27 and J usage is TRBJ1-5, with 8 bases aligning to TRBD1. Germline V gene sequence: CDR1 MNHEY, CDR2 SMNVEV (reference sequence). V trimming: 3 bases; J trimming: 1 base; junction bases outside the gene matches: 5. This CDR3 has 16 residues. The CDR3 spells CASSFAGGRSNQPQHF. The DNA for the CDR3 is TGTGCCAGCAGTTTTGCAGGGGGCAGGAGCAATCAGCCCCAGCATTTT.

V gene TRBV6-4 combines with J gene TRBJ1-2; D not resolved. The CDR3 contains 13 residues. Germline CDR1 is MRHNA and CDR2 is SNTAGT. Between the trimmed V and J ends, which lost 5 bases and 8 bases, there was a span of 15 bases. CDR3 sequence reads: CASSTLMTGGYTF. In nucleotides, the CDR3 is TGTGCCAGCAGTACACTAATGACTGGAGGCTACACCTTC.

The V and J genes are TRBV6-2 or TRBV6-3 and TRBJ2-1; 9 bases agree with TRBD2. The germline CDR1 and CDR2 sequences are MNHEY and SVGEGT. J lost 2 bases, V lost 4 bases, and 6 bases had no gene match. The CDR3 is 16 amino acids. Here the CDR3 reads CASSSPGTSPYNEQFF. In DNA, the CDR3 is TGTGCCAGCAGTTCCCCCGGGACTAGCCCCTACAATGAGCAGTTCTTC.

The chain combines TRBV7-2 with TRBJ1-1; the match to TRBD1 covers 12 bases. With V trimmed by 1 base and J by 11 bases, 14 bases remained unmatched. Germline CDR1 reads SGHTA; CDR2 reads FQGNSA. CDR3 length equals 17 residues. CDR3 loop: CASSLVGGTGTGGTAFF. Here the CDR3 DNA reads TGTGCCAGCAGCTTAGTGGGCGGTACGGGGACAGGGGGCACGGCTTTCTTT.

This chain connects TRBV2 to TRBJ2-3; no clear D gene. The CDR3 has 12 amino acids. The germline gives CDR1 SNHLY, CDR2 FYNNEI. The V and J ends lost 6 bases and 6 bases respectively, with 10 bases between them. The CDR3 is CASREQRDTQYF. The CDR3 DNA reads TGTGCCAGCAGGGAACAACGGGATACGCAGTATTTT.